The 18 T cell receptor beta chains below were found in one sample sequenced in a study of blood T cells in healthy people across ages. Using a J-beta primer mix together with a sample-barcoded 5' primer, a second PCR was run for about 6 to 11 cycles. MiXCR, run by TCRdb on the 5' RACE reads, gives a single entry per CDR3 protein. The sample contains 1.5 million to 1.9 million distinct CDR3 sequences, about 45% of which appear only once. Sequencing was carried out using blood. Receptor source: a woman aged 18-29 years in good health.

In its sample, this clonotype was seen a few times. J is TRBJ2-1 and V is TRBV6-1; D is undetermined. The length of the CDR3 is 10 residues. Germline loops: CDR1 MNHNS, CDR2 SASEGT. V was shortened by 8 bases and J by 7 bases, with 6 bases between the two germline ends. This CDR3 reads CASRLNEQFF. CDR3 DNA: TGTGCCAGCCGACTTAATGAGCAGTTCTTC.

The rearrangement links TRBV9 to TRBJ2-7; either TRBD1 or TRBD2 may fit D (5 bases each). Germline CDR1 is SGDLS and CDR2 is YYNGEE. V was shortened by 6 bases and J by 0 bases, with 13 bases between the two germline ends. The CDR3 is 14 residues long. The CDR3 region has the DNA TGTGCCAGCACCCCTTTTGGGGGCTCCTACGAGCAGTACTTC. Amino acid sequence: CASTPFGGSYEQYF.

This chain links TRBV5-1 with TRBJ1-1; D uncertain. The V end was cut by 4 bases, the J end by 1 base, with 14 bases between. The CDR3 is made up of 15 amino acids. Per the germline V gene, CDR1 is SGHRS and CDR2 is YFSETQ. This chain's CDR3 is CASSRQGSSNTEAFF. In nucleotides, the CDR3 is TGCGCCAGCAGCCGACAAGGATCTTCGAACACTGAAGCTTTCTTT.

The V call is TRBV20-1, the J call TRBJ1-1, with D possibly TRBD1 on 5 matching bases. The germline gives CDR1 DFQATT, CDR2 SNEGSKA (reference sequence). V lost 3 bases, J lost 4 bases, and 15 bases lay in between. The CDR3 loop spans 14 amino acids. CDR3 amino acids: CSARRRREGTEAFF. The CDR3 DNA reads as TGCAGTGCTAGGAGGCGCAGGGAGGGCACTGAAGCTTTCTTT.

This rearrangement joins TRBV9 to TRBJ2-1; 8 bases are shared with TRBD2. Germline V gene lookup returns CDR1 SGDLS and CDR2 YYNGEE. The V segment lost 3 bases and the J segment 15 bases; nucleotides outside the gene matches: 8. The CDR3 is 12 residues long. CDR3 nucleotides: TGTGCCAGCAGCGCCCACCAGCGGGAGTTGTTCTTC. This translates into CASSAHQRELFF.

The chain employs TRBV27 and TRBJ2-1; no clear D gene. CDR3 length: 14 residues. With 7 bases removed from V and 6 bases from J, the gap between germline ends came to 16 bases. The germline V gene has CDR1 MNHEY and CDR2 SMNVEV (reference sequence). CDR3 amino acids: CASIRTGLGNEQFF. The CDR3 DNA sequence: TGTGCCAGCATTAGGACCGGTCTGGGCAATGAGCAGTTCTTC.

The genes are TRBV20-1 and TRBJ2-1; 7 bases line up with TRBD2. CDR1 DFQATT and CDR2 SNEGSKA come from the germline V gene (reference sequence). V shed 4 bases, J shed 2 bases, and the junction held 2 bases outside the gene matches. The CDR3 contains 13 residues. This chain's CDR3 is CSATSGAYNEQFF. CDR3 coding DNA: TGCAGTGCTACAAGCGGGGCCTACAATGAGCAGTTCTTC.

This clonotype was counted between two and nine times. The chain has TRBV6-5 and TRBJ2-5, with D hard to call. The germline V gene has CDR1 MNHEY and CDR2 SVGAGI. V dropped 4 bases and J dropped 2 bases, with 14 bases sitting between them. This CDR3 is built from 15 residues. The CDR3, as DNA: TGTGCCAGCAGTTTGGACCCGTCAATTCAAGAGACCCAGTACTTC. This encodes CASSLDPSIQETQYF.

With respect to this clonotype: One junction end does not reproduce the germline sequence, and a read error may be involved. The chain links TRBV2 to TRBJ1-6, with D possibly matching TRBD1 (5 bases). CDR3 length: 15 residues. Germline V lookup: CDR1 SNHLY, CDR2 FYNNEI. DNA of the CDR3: TGTGCCAGCAGACAGGATAGCTCCCATAATTCACCCCTCCACTTT. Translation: CASRQDSSHNSPLHF.

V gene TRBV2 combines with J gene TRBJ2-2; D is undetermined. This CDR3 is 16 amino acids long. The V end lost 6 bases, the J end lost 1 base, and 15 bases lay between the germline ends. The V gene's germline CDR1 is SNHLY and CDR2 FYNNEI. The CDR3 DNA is TGTGCCAGCAGGGGAACGAATATCGGGAACACCGGGGAGCTGTTTTTT. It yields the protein CASRGTNIGNTGELFF.

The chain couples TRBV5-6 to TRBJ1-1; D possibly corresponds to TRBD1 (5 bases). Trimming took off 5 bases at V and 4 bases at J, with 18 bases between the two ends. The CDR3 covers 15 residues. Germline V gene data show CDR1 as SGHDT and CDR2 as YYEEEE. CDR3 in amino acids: CASSPSYRDGTEAFF. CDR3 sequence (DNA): TGTGCCAGCAGTCCGTCTTACCGGGACGGCACTGAAGCTTTCTTT.

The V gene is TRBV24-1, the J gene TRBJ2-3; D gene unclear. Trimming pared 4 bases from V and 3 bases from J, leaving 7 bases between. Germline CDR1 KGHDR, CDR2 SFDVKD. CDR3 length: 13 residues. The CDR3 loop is CATSEGWTDTQYF. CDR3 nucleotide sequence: TGTGCCACCAGTGAGGGGTGGACAGATACGCAGTATTTT.

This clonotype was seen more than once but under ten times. CDR3 amino acids: CASSLVEHNYGYTF. The CDR3 DNA sequence: TGTGCCAGCAGCTTAGTAGAGCATAACTATGGCTACACCTTC. V gene TRBV7-2 combines with J gene TRBJ1-2; no reliable D call. CDR3 length: 14 amino acids. CDR1 and CDR2 from the germline V gene are SGHTA and FQGNSA. V lost 1 base and J 1 base, leaving 7 bases between the germline ends.

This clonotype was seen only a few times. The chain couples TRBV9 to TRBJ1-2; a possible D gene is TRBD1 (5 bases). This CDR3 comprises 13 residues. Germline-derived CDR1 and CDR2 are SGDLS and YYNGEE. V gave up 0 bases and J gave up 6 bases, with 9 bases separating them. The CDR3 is CASSVGEGDGYTF. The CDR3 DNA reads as TGTGCCAGCAGCGTAGGGGAAGGGGATGGCTACACCTTC.

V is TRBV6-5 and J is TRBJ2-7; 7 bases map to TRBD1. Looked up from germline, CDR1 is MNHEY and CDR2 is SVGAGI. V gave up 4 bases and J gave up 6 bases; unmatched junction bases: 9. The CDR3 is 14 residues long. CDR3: CASSWDSGTCEQYF. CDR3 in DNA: TGTGCCAGCAGTTGGGACAGCGGAACCTGCGAGCAGTACTTC.

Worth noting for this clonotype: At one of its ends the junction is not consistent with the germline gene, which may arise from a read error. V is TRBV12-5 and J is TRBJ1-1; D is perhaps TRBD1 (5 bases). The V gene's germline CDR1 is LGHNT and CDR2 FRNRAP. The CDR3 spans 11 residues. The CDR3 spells CASDLGAEAFF. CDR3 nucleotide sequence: TGTGCTAGTGATTTGGGGGCTGAAGCTTTCTTT.

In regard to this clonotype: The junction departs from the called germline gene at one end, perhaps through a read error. DNA of the CDR3: TGTGCCGGCAGTTACTCGTTTATGAACACTGAAGCTTTCTTT. This sequence encodes CAGSYSFMNTEAFF. This chain links TRBV6-5 with TRBJ1-1; unclear D gene. Germline V gives CDR1 MNHEY, CDR2 SVGAGI. The CDR3 spans 14 residues.

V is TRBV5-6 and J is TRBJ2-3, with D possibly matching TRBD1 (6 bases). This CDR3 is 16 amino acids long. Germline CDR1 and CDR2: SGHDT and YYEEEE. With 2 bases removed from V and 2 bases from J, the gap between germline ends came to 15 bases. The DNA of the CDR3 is TGTGCCAGCAGCTTCGACAGGAGTCCAACCACAGATACGCAGTATTTT. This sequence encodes CASSFDRSPTTDTQYF.